This T cell receptor beta chain was retrieved from a study of blood T cell repertoires in COVID-19. Study information: COVID-19 samples collected from the United States, Italy and Spain covered acute and convalescent phases. Sources were T cells, B-cell-depleted T cells, or PBMCs; the material itself was cDNA or gDNA.

V was clipped by 1 base and J by 0 bases, with 8 bases between them. This CDR3 contains 15 residues. Germline V gene sequence: CDR1 SGHAT, CDR2 FQNNGV. Original analysis: Counts of nucleated cells, estimated from reference gene primer amplification, were obtained. The data were produced by immunoSEQ multiplex PCR, yet TCRdb's version contains in-frame clones alone and is incomplete. V, J and clone size were drawn from that table, and D and trimming were deduced from the DNA. The sample includes approximately 120,000 clones, just under 90% seen only once; the top ten take approximately 1.1%. The V gene is TRBV11-2, the J gene TRBJ2-3; tentative D call: TRBD2 (5 bases). Sequencing used peripheral blood. The sequence came from a human donor in a cohort sampled during active COVID-19. The chain's CDR3 is CASSLAGGSTDTQYF. The CDR3 region has the DNA TGTGCCAGCAGCTTAGCGGGCGGGAGCACAGATACGCAGTATTTT.